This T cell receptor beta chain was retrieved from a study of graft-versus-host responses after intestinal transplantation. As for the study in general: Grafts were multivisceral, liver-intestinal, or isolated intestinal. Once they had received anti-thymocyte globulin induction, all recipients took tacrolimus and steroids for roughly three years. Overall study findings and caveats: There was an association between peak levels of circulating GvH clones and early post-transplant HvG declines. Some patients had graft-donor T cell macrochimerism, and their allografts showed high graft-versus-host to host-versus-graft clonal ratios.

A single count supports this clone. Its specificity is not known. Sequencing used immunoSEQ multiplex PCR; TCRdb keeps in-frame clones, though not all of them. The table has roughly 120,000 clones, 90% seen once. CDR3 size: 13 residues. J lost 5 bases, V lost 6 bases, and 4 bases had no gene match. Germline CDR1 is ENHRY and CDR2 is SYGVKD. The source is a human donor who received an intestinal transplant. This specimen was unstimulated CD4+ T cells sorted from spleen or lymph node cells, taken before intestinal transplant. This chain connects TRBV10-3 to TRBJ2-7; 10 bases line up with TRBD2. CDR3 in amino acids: CAISQTSGHEQYF. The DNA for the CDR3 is TGTGCCATCAGCCAGACTAGCGGGCACGAGCAGTACTTC.